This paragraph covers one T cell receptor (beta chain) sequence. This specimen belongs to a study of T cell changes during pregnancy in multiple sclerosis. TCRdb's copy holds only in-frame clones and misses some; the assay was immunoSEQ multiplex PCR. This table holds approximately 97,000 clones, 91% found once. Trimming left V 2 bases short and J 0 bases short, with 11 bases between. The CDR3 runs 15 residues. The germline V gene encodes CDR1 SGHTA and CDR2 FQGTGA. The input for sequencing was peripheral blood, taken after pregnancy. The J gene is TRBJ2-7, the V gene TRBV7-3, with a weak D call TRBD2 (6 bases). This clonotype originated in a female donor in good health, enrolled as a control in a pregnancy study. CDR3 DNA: TGTGCCAGCAGCTTATCTGGGGGGACCTCCTACGAGCAGTACTTC. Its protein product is CASSLSGGTSYEQYF.